Presented here are 19 T cell receptor beta chains from one specimen sequenced in a study of T cells in localized non-small cell lung cancer. Clones were read by immunoSEQ multiplex PCR, and TCRdb kept only the in-frame ones, dropping some. The repertoire holds around 54,000 clones, about nine tenths seen once, with 18% in the top ten. The specimen comprised peripheral blood, sampled before any cancer treatment. The receptors come from a male donor at least 60 years old with stage III squamous cell lung carcinoma.

The chain uses TRBV1 and TRBJ2-5; no check of the table's D call, TRBD1, against the DNA was made. TRBV1 is flagged as a pseudogene. This CDR3 has 18 residues. This CDR3 is CTSSQDPELRTGQETQYF. CDR3 DNA: TGCACCAGCAGCCAAGATCCGGAACTTCGGACAGGGCAAGAGACCCAGTACTTC.

The rearrangement uses TRBV4-2 and TRBJ2-7; 7 bases align to TRBD2. The CDR3 is 15 residues long. Germline CDR1 and CDR2: LGHNA and YNFKEQ. J lost 0 bases, V lost 1 base, and 3 bases had no gene match. In DNA, the CDR3 is TGTGCCAGCAGCCAAGGGCTAGCGGACTCCTACGAGCAGTACTTC. Translation: CASSQGLADSYEQYF.

The rearrangement links TRBV19 to TRBJ2-2, with D possibly matching TRBD2 (6 bases). V was shortened by 4 bases and J by 5 bases, with 23 bases between the two germline ends. Germline loops: CDR1 LNHDA, CDR2 SQIVND (reference sequence). CDR3 length: 18 residues. CDR3 region: CASSSPSRGWGQTGELFF. In nucleotides, the CDR3 is TGTGCCAGTAGTAGCCCTTCGCGGGGATGGGGTCAGACCGGGGAGCTGTTTTTT.

This sequence joins TRBV30 and TRBJ1-2, with D tentatively TRBD1 (5 bases). The CDR3 is 14 amino acids. With 1 base removed from V and 6 bases from J, the gap between germline ends came to 15 bases. CDR1 and CDR2 from the germline V gene are GTSNPN and SVGIG (reference sequence). The CDR3 nucleotides are TGTGCCTGGAGTGGGACAACAGTCGGGGATGGCTACACCTTC. It is translated as CAWSGTTVGDGYTF.

Here the CDR3 DNA reads TGTGCCAGCAGCTTGTTTACGCAGACTTACGAGCAGTACTTC. Encoded protein: CASSLFTQTYEQYF. The chain uses TRBV5-6 and TRBJ2-7, with D hard to call. Looked up from germline, CDR1 is SGHDT and CDR2 is YYEEEE. Trimming took off 1 base at V and 4 bases at J, with 12 bases between the two ends. This CDR3 comprises 14 residues. Full variable domain (remainder filled in from reference TRBV5-6 and TRBJ2-7): DAGVTQSPTHLIKTRGQQVTLRCSPKSGHDTVSWYQQALGQGPQFIFQYYEEEERQRGNFPDRFSGHQFPNYSSELNVNALLLGDSALYLCASSLFTQTYEQYFGPGTRLTVT.

The rearrangement uses TRBV19 and TRBJ1-1, with 7 bases fitting TRBD1. Losses at the gene ends were 6 bases for V and 0 bases for J; bases not matched to a gene: 7. Germline V gene sequence: CDR1 LNHDA, CDR2 SQIVND (reference sequence). CDR3 size: 15 residues. Here the CDR3 reads CASRTNRGVNTEAFF. CDR3 in DNA: TGTGCCAGTAGGACAAACAGGGGAGTGAACACTGAAGCTTTCTTT.

V gene TRBV9 combines with J gene TRBJ2-7; D tentatively reads TRBD1 or TRBD2 (5 bases each). Germline-derived CDR1 and CDR2 are SGDLS and YYNGEE. The V and J ends lost 0 bases and 2 bases respectively, with 12 bases between them. The CDR3 contains 15 residues. The CDR3 bases are TGTGCCAGCAGCGTAGCTTGGGACGGGACCTACGAGCAGTACTTC. Translated: CASSVAWDGTYEQYF.

This clone was observed once. The V gene is TRBV5-3, the J gene TRBJ2-5, with D maybe TRBD2 (6 bases). TRBV5-3 is known as an ORF, though its function is uncertain. The CDR3 totals 13 residues. Trimming shortened V by 0 bases and J by 4 bases, and 7 bases separated the two germline ends. CDR3 sequence (DNA): TGTGCCAGAAGCTTGGGGGGACTAGAGACCCAGTACTTC. This encodes CARSLGGLETQYF.

The chain couples TRBV7-9 to TRBJ2-1; D possibly matches TRBD1 or TRBD2 (5 bases each). The ends were cut back, 2 bases at V and 5 bases at J, with 13 bases in the middle. Germline loops: CDR1 SEHNR, CDR2 FQNEAQ (reference sequence). CDR3 length: 15 residues. Written as DNA, the CDR3 is TGTGCCAGCAGCTTACGAGGGGCCATCAACAATGAGCAGTTCTTC. Protein: CASSLRGAINNEQFF.

The chain recombines TRBV11-2 with TRBJ2-7; 8 bases match TRBD1. The CDR3 extends over 15 amino acids. V lost 7 bases and J lost 3; bases outside the gene matches: 11. Germline V gene data show CDR1 as SGHAT and CDR2 as FQNNGV. CDR3 nucleotide sequence: TGTGCCAGCACCCCCGACCGGGACAGGTACTACGAGCAGTACTTC. Translated: CASTPDRDRYYEQYF.

The rearrangement uses TRBV27 and TRBJ2-2; D unresolved. This CDR3 is 15 amino acids long. The V end lost 3 bases, the J end lost 1 base, and 9 bases lay between the germline ends. Germline CDR1 reads MNHEY; CDR2 reads SMNVEV (reference sequence). CDR3 in amino acids: CASSFEPRNTGELFF. CDR3 in DNA: TGTGCCAGCAGTTTCGAGCCCCGGAACACCGGGGAGCTGTTTTTT.

This chain connects TRBV11-2 to TRBJ2-7; 9 bases agree with TRBD2. The CDR3 spans 13 residues. The junction had 1 base not matched to a gene; V was cut back by 0 bases and J by 7 bases. From germline, CDR1 is SGHAT and CDR2 FQNNGV. As DNA, the CDR3 is TGTGCCAGCAGCTTAGAGACTAGCGGTGAGCAGTACTTC. As protein: CASSLETSGEQYF.

The rearrangement links TRBV27 to TRBJ2-2; either TRBD1 or TRBD2 may supply D (5 bases each). The V end was cut by 3 bases, the J end by 2 bases, with 19 bases between. The length of the CDR3 is 18 residues. CDR1 and CDR2 (germline): MNHEY, SMNVEV (reference sequence). The CDR3 DNA reads as TGTGCCAGCAGTTTCAAGACTATGGGCAGGGCTAACACCGGGGAGCTGTTTTTT. This encodes CASSFKTMGRANTGELFF.

The chain carries TRBV30 and TRBJ2-3; 8 bases are a match to TRBD2. The CDR3 covers 15 residues. The V gene's germline CDR1 is GTSNPN and CDR2 SVGIG (reference sequence). V trimming: 0 bases; J trimming: 0 bases; junction bases outside the gene matches: 2. This chain's CDR3 is CAWSVLADSTDTQYF. The CDR3 DNA is TGTGCCTGGAGTGTACTAGCGGATAGCACAGATACGCAGTATTTT.

The genes are TRBV5-8 and TRBJ1-5; TRBD1 is a possible D gene (6 bases). CDR1 is SGHTS and CDR2 is YDEGEE in the germline V gene. This CDR3 contains 13 residues. Trimming removed 4 bases at V and 10 bases at J, with 15 bases between. CDR3 DNA: TGTGCCAGCAGCGCCTGGGGGGGCAGCCCCCAGCATTTT. Residues: CASSAWGGSPQHF.

This clone is a singleton in its sample. This rearrangement joins TRBV4-3 to TRBJ1-2, with unresolved D. The CDR3 runs 15 residues. V dropped 5 bases and J dropped 0 bases, with 13 bases sitting between them. The germline gives CDR1 LGHNA, CDR2 YSLEER. The CDR3 is CASSTRSTANYGYTF. The CDR3 bases are TGCGCCAGCAGCACACGGTCGACTGCTAACTATGGCTACACCTTC.

The genes are TRBV30 and TRBJ2-7; D not resolved. The germline V gene has CDR1 GTSNPN and CDR2 SVGIG (reference sequence). V lost 0 bases and J 0 bases, leaving 9 bases between the germline ends. This CDR3 has 14 amino acids. The CDR3, as DNA: TGTGCCTGGAGTGTAACCCAGAACTCCTACGAGCAGTACTTC. It specifies CAWSVTQNSYEQYF. The complete variable domain, with remaining parts taken from reference TRBV30 and TRBJ2-7, reads SQTIHQWPATLVQPVGSPLSLECTVEGTSNPNLYWYRQAAGRGLQLLFYSVGIGQISSEVPQNLSASRPQDRQFILSSKKLLLSDSGFYLCAWSVTQNSYEQYFGPGTRLTVT.

This sequence joins TRBV10-3 and TRBJ2-1, with D perhaps assigned TRBD1 or TRBD2 (5 bases each). Trimming left V 3 bases short and J 8 bases short, with 17 bases between. Germline values: CDR1 ENHRY, CDR2 SYGVKD. This CDR3 is built from 15 residues. Here the CDR3 reads CAISDLGEGMYEQFF. The CDR3, as DNA: TGTGCCATCAGTGATCTCGGCGAGGGGATGTATGAGCAGTTCTTC.

The chain uses TRBV27 and TRBJ2-4; TRBD1 aligns across 8 bases. Germline V CDR1 and CDR2: MNHEY, SMNVEV (reference sequence). With V trimmed by 5 bases and J by 4 bases, 7 bases remained unmatched. This CDR3 has 15 residues. CDR3 amino acids: CASSARDRPKNIQYF. The DNA of the CDR3 is TGTGCCAGCAGTGCAAGGGACAGGCCAAAAAACATTCAGTACTTC.